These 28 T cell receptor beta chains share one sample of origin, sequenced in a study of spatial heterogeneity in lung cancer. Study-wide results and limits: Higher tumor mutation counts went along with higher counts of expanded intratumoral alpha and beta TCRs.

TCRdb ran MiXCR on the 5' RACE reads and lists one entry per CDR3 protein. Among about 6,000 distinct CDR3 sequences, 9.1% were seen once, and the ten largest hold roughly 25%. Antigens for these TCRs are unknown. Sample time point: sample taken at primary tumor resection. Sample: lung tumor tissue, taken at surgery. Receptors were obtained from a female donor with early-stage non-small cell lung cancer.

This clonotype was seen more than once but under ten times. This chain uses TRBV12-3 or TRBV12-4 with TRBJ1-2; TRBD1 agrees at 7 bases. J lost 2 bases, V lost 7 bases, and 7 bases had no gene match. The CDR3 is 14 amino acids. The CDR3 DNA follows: TGTGCCAGCAACGGCAGGGGGGCGAACTATGGCTACACCTTC. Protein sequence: CASNGRGANYGYTF.

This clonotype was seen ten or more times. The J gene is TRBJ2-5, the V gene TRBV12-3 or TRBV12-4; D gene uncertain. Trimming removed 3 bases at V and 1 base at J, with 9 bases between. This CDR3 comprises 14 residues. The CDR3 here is CASSFAAAQETQYF. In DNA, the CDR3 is TGTGCCAGCAGTTTCGCGGCAGCCCAAGAGACCCAGTACTTC.

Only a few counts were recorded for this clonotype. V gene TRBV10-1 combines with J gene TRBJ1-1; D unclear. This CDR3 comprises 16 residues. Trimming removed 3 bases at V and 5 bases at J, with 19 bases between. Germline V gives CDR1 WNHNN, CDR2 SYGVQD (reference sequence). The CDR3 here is CASSDSRTLAGTEAFF. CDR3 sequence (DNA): TGCGCCAGCAGTGACTCCCGGACTCTGGCTGGGACTGAAGCTTTCTTT.

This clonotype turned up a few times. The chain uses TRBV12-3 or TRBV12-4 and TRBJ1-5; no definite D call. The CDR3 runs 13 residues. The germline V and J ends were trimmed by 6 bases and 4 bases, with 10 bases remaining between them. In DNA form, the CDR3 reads TGTGCCAGCAGCCCTAAGACGAATCAGCCCCAGCATTTT. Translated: CASSPKTNQPQHF.

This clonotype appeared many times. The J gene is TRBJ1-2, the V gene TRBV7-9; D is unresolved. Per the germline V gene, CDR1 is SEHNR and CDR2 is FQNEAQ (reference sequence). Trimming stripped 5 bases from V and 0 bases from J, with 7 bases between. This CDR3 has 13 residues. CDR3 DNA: TGTGCCAGCAGCGCCTACGCTAACTATGGCTACACCTTC. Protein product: CASSAYANYGYTF.

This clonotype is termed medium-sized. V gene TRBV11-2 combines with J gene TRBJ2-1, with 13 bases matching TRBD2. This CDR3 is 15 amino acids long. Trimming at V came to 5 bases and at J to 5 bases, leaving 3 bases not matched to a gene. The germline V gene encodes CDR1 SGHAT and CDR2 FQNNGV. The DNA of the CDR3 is TGTGCCAGCAGCCTGGGACTAGCGGGGAACAATGAGCAGTTCTTC. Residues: CASSLGLAGNNEQFF.

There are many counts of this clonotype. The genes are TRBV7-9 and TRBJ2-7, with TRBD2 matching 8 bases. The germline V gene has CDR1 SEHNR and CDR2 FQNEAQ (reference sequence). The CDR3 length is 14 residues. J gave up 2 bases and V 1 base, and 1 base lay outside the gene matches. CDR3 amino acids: CASSLGGGPYEQYF. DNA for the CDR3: TGTGCCAGCAGCTTAGGCGGGGGGCCCTACGAGCAGTACTTC.

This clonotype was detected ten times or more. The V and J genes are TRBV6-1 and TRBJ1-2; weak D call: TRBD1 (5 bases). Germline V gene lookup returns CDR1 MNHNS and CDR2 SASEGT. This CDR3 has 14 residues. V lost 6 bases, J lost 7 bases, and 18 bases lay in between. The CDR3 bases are TGTGCCAGCAGGGGGGACGGAGGTTTCCGTGGCTACACCTTC. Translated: CASRGDGGFRGYTF.

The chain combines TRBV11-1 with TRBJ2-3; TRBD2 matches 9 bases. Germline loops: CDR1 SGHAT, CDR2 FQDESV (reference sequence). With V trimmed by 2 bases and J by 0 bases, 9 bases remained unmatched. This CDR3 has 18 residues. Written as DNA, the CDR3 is TGTGCCAGCAGCTTACGATTCACAAGCGGGGGGAGCACAGATACGCAGTATTTT. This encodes CASSLRFTSGGSTDTQYF.

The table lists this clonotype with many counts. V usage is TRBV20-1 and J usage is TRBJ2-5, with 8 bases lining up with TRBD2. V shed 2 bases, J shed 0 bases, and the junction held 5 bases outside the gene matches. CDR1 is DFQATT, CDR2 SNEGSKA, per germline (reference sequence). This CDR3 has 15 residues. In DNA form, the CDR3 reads TGCAGTGCTAGATCGGCGCGGGGGGACCAAGAGACCCAGTACTTC. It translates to CSARSARGDQETQYF.

The CDR3: CSARGAGGDEQFF. In nucleotides, the CDR3 is TGCAGTGCTAGAGGAGCGGGGGGCGATGAGCAGTTCTTC. This chain connects TRBV20-1 to TRBJ2-1; TRBD2 matches at 9 bases. J lost 8 bases, V lost 1 base, and 3 bases had no gene match. This CDR3 is 13 amino acids long. Germline V gene lookup returns CDR1 DFQATT and CDR2 SNEGSKA (reference sequence).

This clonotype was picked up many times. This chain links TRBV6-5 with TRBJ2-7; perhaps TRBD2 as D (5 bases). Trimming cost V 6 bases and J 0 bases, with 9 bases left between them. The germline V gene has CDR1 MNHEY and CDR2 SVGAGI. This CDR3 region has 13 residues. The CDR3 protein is CASRHRDSYEQYF. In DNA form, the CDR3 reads TGTGCCAGCAGACACCGGGACTCCTACGAGCAGTACTTC.

The CDR3 loop reads CASSQAGDYGYTF. CDR3 in DNA: TGCGCCAGCAGCCAAGCGGGGGACTATGGCTACACCTTC. V and J are TRBV4-3 and TRBJ1-2, with D maybe TRBD1 (5 bases). There are 13 residues in the CDR3. Germline loops: CDR1 LGHNA, CDR2 YSLEER. V was cut by 1 base and J by 3 bases, with 6 bases left in between.

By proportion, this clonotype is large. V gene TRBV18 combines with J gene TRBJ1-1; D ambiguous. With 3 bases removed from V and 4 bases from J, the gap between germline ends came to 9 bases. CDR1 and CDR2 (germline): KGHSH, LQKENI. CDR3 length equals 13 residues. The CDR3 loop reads CASSPGRATEAFF. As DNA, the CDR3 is TGTGCCAGCTCACCGGGGAGGGCCACTGAAGCTTTCTTT.

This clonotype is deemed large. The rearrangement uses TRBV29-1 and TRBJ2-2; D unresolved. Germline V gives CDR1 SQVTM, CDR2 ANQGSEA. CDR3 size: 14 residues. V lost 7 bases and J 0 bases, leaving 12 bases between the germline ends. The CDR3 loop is CSAARASNTGELFF. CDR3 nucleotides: TGCAGCGCCGCCCGAGCGTCGAACACCGGGGAGCTGTTTTTT.

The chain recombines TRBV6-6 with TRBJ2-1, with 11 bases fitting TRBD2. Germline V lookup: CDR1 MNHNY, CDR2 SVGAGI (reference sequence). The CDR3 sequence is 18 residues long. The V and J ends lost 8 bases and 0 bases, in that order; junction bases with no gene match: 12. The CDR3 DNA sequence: TGTGCCAGCCAGCGTCTAGCGGGGGGCAGTTCCTCCTACAATGAGCAGTTCTTC. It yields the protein CASQRLAGGSSSYNEQFF.

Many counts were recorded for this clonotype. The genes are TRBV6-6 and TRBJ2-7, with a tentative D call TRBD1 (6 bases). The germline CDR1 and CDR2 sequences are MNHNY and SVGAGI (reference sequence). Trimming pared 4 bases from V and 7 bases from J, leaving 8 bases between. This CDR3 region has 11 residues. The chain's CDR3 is CASSLDREQYF. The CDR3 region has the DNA TGTGCCAGCAGTTTAGACAGGGAGCAGTACTTC.

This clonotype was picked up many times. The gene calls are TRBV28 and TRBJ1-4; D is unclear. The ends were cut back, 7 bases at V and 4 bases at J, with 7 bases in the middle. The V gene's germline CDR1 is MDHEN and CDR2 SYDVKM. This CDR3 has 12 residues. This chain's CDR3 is CASTGFNEKLFF. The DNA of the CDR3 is TGTGCCAGCACGGGATTTAATGAAAAACTGTTTTTT.

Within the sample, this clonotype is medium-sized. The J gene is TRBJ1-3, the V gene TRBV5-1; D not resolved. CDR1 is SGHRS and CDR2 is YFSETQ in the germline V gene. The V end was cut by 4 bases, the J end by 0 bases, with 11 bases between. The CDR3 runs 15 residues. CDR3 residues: CASSHSINSGNTIYF. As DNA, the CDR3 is TGCGCCAGCAGCCACTCGATAAACTCTGGAAACACCATATATTTT.

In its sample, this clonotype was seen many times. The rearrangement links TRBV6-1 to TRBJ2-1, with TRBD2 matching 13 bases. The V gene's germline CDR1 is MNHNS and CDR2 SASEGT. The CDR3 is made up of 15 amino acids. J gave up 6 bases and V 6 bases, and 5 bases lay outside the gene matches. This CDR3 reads CASRRLAGGSNEQFF. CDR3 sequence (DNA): TGTGCCAGCAGAAGACTAGCGGGGGGCTCCAATGAGCAGTTCTTC.

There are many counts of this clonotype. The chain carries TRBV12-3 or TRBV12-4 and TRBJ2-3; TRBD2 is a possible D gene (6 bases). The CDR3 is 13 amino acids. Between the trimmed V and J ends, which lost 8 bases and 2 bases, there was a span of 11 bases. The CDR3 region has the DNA TGTGCCAGCTGGAGGGGAGCCACAGATACGCAGTATTTT. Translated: CASWRGATDTQYF.

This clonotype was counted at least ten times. The CDR3 region is CSARDRTGGEKLFF. The CDR3 coding sequence is TGCAGTGCTAGAGATCGAACAGGGGGCGAAAAACTGTTTTTT. The chain couples TRBV20-1 to TRBJ1-4, with TRBD1 matching 9 bases. V shed 0 bases, J shed 8 bases, and the junction held 4 bases outside the gene matches. The CDR3 has 14 residues. Germline-derived CDR1 and CDR2 are DFQATT and SNEGSKA (reference sequence).

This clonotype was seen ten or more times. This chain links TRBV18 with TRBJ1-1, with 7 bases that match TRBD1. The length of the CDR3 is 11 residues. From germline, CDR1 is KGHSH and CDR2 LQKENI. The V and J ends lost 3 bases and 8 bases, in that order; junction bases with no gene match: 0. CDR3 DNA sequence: TGTGCCAGCTCACCGGACAGGGAAGCTTTCTTT. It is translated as CASSPDREAFF. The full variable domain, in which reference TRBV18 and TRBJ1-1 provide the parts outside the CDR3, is NAGVMQNPRHLVRRRGQEARLRCSPMKGHSHVYWYRQLPEEGLKFMVYLQKENIIDESGMPKERFSAEFPKEGPSILRIQQVVRGDSAAYFCASSPDREAFFGQGTRLTVV.

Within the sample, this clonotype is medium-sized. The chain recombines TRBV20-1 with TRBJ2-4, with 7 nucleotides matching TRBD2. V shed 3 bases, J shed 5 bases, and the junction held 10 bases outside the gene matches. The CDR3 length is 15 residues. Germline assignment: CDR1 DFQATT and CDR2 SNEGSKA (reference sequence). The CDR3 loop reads CSASPRGVGENIQYF. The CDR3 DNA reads TGCAGTGCTAGCCCCCGGGGGGTCGGGGAAAACATTCAGTACTTC.

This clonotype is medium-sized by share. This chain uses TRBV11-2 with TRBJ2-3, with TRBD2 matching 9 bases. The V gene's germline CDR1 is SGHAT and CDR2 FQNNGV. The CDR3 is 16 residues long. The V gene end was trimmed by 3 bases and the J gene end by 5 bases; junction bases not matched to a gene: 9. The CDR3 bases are TGTGCCAGCAGCTTCGCCGGGACTAGCCGGGGAGATACGCAGTATTTT. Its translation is CASSFAGTSRGDTQYF.

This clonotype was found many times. The CDR3 nucleotides read TGCGCCAGCAGCCAAGTACAGACAGGCAACTACGAGCAGTACTTC. Amino acid sequence: CASSQVQTGNYEQYF. The chain combines TRBV4-1 with TRBJ2-7; tentative D call: TRBD1 (6 bases). The germline V gene encodes CDR1 MGHRA and CDR2 YSYEKL. The ends were cut back, 1 base at V and 3 bases at J, with 13 bases in the middle. This CDR3 has 15 residues.

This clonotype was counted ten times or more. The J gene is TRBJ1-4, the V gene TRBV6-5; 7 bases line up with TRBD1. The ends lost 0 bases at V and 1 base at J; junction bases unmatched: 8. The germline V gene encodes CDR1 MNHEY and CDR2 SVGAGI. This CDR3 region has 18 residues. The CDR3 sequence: CASSYSGAGGETNEKLFF. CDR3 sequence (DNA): TGTGCCAGCAGTTACTCGGGGGCAGGGGGTGAAACTAATGAAAAACTGTTTTTT.

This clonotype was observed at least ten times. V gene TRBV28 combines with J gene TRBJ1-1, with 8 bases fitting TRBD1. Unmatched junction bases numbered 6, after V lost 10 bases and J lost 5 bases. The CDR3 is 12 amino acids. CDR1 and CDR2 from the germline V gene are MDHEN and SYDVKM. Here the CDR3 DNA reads TGTGCCACCACAGGGGGGGTTACTGAAGCTTTCTTT. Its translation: CATTGGVTEAFF. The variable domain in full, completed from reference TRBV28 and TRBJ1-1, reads DVKVTQSSRYLVKRTGEKVFLECVQDMDHENMFWYRQDPGLGLRLIYFSYDVKMKEKGDIPEGYSVSREKKERFSLILESASTNQTSMYLCATTGGVTEAFFGQGTRLTVV.